This T cell receptor (beta chain) was documented in a study of T cells in Graves' hyperthyroidism and ophthalmopathy (dated by TCRdb to the late 2010s). Broadly, across the study: Peripheral blood was collected at initial diagnosis, before any treatment. In addition, the study compared T-cell repertoires in thyroid tissue and in blood from about six Graves' hyperthyroidism patients. A discovery cohort of around 98 patients, approximately 44 with Graves' ophthalmopathy and 57 with stable Graves' hyperthyroidism, was used to find distinguishing TCR V-J signatures. Prospective prediction of ophthalmopathy was tested in an independent validation cohort of 18 to 20 hyperthyroidism patients and 17 patients who later progressed to ophthalmopathy. After blood sampling, hyperthyroidism patients were treated with methimazole at a starting dose of 30 mg daily, and ophthalmopathy patients were treated with high-dose intravenous methylprednisolone. TCR Vbeta CDR3 sequencing of 135 peripheral blood samples (43 ophthalmopathy, approximately 80 hyperthyroidism and around 17 progressor patients) is reported in the paper. The roughly 100 discovery patients were randomly divided into training and test sets at a 7:3 ratio.

This clonotype was seen many times. The antigen it binds to is not known. The DNA is left out, because the CDR3 cannot be placed on it with certainty; the CDR3 is given as TCRdb lists it. Here is what the overall study found, with its caveats: During validation, the model predicted progression to ophthalmopathy a median of approximately six months ahead of onset, with almost 71% sensitivity and around 73% specificity. In cross-validation, a model built on a 13 V-J signature told ophthalmopathy apart from stable hyperthyroidism with approximately 90% sensitivity and 81% to 82% specificity, and in testing the same model reached 80%/75%. Most expanded thyroid clonotypes (frequency above 0.001) were also found in blood, which suggests that blood repertoires may mirror thyroid immune responses. Sample size was not statistically predetermined, and blinding of investigators to group allocation was not performed.

The TCR beta CDR3 regions were amplified from RNA transcripts. The first round of RT-PCR for the TCR CDR3 was performed with the HTBI primer set and the Qiagen OneStep RT-PCR kit. Libraries were constructed in a second round of multiplex PCR, after which size selection and purification were carried out. Libraries were sequenced paired-end with 100 bp reads on an Illumina HiSeq2000. For the original study's pipeline: SOAPnuke was used to process the raw data, with reads discarded if the reads contained adapters or uncalled bases, had a mean Phred below 15, or lacked an exact constant-primer or identifier match. COPE v1.2.5 was used to merge the high-quality paired reads, and each unique nucleotide sequence was defined as a clonotype. MiTCR v1.1 was used to align the clonotypes against IMGT TRBV, TRBD and TRBJ reference segments. The analysis included only V-J combinations with a frequency above 0.0001, which together covered 99.2% of the repertoires. A TCS score was defined as the ratio of F50 (clonal expansion) to E x V (chaos), with BLOSUM62-based TCRdist applied between CDR3 peptides within each V-J. Welch's t-statistics and random forest reduced 500 to 550 V-J features to 10 to 15, which were used in a naive Bayes classifier (R e1071). The similarity between thyroid and blood repertoires was quantified using the Morisita-Horn index. TCRdb redid the processing of the public reads, applying fastp at Q25 and MiXCR, and retained in-frame beta chains. Identical CDR3 protein sequences are pooled into one entry, listed with their most common genes and DNA. The V and J calls shown here were made by TCRdb, not taken from the authors' results. In this sample the table shows hundreds of thousands of distinct CDR3 sequences, over 35% of which occur a single time. The top ten hold 8% to 9% of the sample.

From a lookup of the germline V gene (reference sequence), CDR1 and CDR2 are LNHDA and SQIVND. The CDR3 contains 14 residues, cysteine and phenylalanine counted. A patient counted as having stable Graves' hyperthyroidism if no progression to ophthalmopathy occurred over 18 months of follow-up. Hyperthyroidism patients were newly diagnosed, had a disease duration of under 2 months, and were aged 18 to 65 years. Exclusion was applied to patients with uncontrolled infections, other autoimmune diseases, pregnancy or lactation. Diagnoses were based on clinical symptoms, serum thyroxine and TRAb, thyroid ultrasound and orbital computed tomography. Ficoll-Paque density gradient centrifugation was used to isolate PBMCs from around 10 ml of fresh peripheral blood. Total RNA was extracted with Trizol reagent, and quality was checked on an Agilent 2100 Bioanalyzer.

The sample was blood. The receptor was derived from a man aged 18 to 30 with Graves' hyperthyroidism. The V gene is TRBV19 and the J gene is TRBJ1-6; the table's D call of TRBD1 was not tested on the DNA. CDR3 loop: CASTSGTGVTPLHF.